Below, one T cell receptor (beta chain) is given with its context. What it binds is unknown. The sample belongs to a study of identifying expanded T cells in peripheral blood. Study results and limitations: Differentially abundant clones: 1 to 1.5 between replicates, around 17 at approximately 14 days, 19 at four.

Using immunoSEQ multiplex PCR, the repertoire was profiled, and TCRdb retains in-frame clones only, with some absent. The data hold tens of thousands of clones, with over 75% observed a single time. Healthy donors had no documented immune events, such as infections, while sampled. This sequence originates from a person between 18 and 75 years old in good health. Source material: blood.

CDR3 sequence reads: CASSLALGQGETQYF. DNA of the CDR3: TGTGCCAGCAGCTTGGCCCTGGGACAAGGAGAGACCCAGTACTTC. V gene TRBV5-6 combines with J gene TRBJ2-5; possible D gene TRBD1, 6 bases. The CDR3 covers 15 residues. V was clipped by 0 bases and J by 4 bases, with 13 bases between them. Germline-derived CDR1 and CDR2 are SGHDT and YYEEEE.